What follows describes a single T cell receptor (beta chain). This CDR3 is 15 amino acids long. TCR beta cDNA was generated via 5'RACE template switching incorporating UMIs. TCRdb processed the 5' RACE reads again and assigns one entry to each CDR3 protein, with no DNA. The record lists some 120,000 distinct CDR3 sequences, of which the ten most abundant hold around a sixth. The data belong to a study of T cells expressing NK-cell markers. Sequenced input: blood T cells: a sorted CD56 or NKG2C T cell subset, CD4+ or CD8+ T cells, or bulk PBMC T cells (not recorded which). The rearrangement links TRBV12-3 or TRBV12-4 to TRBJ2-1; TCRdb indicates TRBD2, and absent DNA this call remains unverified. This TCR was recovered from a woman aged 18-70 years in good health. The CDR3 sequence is CASSLAGGPGNEQFF.